This paragraph covers one TCR beta chain sequence. The target antigen is unknown. The data belong to a study of T cell repertoires in cytomegalovirus infection. Across the study: CMV epitopes used comprised recently identified HLA-C-restricted ones and well-studied HLA-B-restricted ones. Evidence of both CMV infection and a matching HLA type came from public TCR beta signatures. Study results and limitations: HLA-C-restricted, CMV-specific TCR beta clonotypes were dominant ex vivo.

With 6 bases clipped from V and 10 bases from J, the junction kept 11 bases outside the gene matches. This CDR3 region has 14 residues. In germline, CDR1 is MDHEN, CDR2 SYDVKM. TCRdb itself ran the reads through MiXCR, one entry per CDR3 protein. The sample carries about 89,000 distinct CDR3 sequences, approximately 32% recorded once. Sequences were derived from CD8+ T cells from cultured PBMCs, sampled from culture after CMV antigen stimulation. The clonotype originates from a human donor in good health (CMV status not recorded). Some clones in this sample may be carry-over from other donors' samples. The V gene is TRBV28, the J gene TRBJ2-1; TRBD1 agrees at 8 bases. The CDR3 protein is CASSPGTGLREQFF. In DNA form, the CDR3 reads TGTGCCAGCAGCCCCGGGACAGGCCTACGGGAGCAGTTCTTC. The entire variable domain, with the rest obtained from reference TRBV28 and TRBJ2-1, is as follows: DVKVTQSSRYLVKRTGEKVFLECVQDMDHENMFWYRQDPGLGLRLIYFSYDVKMKEKGDIPEGYSVSREKKERFSLILESASTNQTSMYLCASSPGTGLREQFFGPGTRLTVL.